Following are 32 T cell receptor beta chains from one sample sequenced in a study of neurological immune-mediated disorders. TCRdb re-analysed the 5' RACE reads in MiXCR, keeping a single row per CDR3 protein. The sample includes fewer than 75,000 distinct CDR3 sequences, about 4.9% of them seen just once. The sequenced material came from PBMCs. Receptors originate from a man aged 25 to 40 with multiple sclerosis.

In its sample, this clonotype is medium-sized. The chain's CDR3 is CASSVRQGLVTDTQYF. CDR3 sequence (DNA): TGTGCCAGCAGCGTAAGACAGGGTTTGGTAACAGATACGCAGTATTTT. V and J are TRBV7-2 and TRBJ2-3; 7 bases fit TRBD1. The ends lost 5 bases at V and 3 bases at J; junction bases unmatched: 11. CDR1 is SGHTA and CDR2 is FQGNSA in the germline V gene. The CDR3 covers 16 residues. Combining the CDR3 with reference TRBV7-2 and TRBJ2-3 gives the whole variable domain GAGVSQSPSNKVTEKGKDVELRCDPISGHTALYWYRQSLGQGLEFLIYFQGNSAPDKSGLPSDRFSAERTGGSVSTLTIQRTQQEDSAVYLCASSVRQGLVTDTQYFGPGTRLTVL.

The chain employs TRBV11-2 and TRBJ1-6, with D tentatively TRBD1 (5 bases). CDR1 is SGHAT and CDR2 is FQNNGV in the germline V gene. The CDR3 has 15 amino acids. V lost 3 bases, J lost 7 bases, and 13 bases lay in between. CDR3 amino acids: CASSFHQGENSPLHF. In DNA form, the CDR3 reads TGTGCCAGCAGCTTTCATCAGGGTGAGAATTCACCCCTCCACTTT.

This clonotype was detected a few times. The chain recombines TRBV20-1 with TRBJ2-7; 12 nucleotides align to TRBD2. The CDR3 has 14 amino acids. CDR1 is DFQATT and CDR2 is SNEGSKA in the germline V gene (reference sequence). Unmatched junction bases numbered 4, after V lost 2 bases and J lost 5 bases. The CDR3: CSARRLAGVNEQYF. The CDR3 region has the DNA TGCAGTGCTAGACGACTAGCGGGGGTGAACGAGCAGTACTTC.

In this sample, this clonotype turned up many times. The chain is built from TRBV7-2 and TRBJ2-3; D is uncertain. Trimming took off 4 bases at V and 4 bases at J, with 15 bases between the two ends. This CDR3 comprises 15 residues. Germline values: CDR1 SGHTA, CDR2 FQGNSA. CDR3 nucleotide sequence: TGTGCCAGCAGCTCCGGTACCAGATACCCAGATACGCAGTATTTT. This sequence encodes CASSSGTRYPDTQYF. The full variable domain, rest sourced from reference TRBV7-2 and TRBJ2-3, is GAGVSQSPSNKVTEKGKDVELRCDPISGHTALYWYRQSLGQGLEFLIYFQGNSAPDKSGLPSDRFSAERTGGSVSTLTIQRTQQEDSAVYLCASSSGTRYPDTQYFGPGTRLTVL.

This clonotype was seen at least ten times. The V call is TRBV5-1, the J call TRBJ1-2; maybe TRBD1 (6 bases). V gave up 3 bases and J gave up 3 bases, with 15 bases separating them. The CDR3 is made up of 15 amino acids. Germline V gene data show CDR1 as SGHRS and CDR2 as YFSETQ. The CDR3 reads CASSSTTGQYYGYTF. The DNA of the CDR3 is TGCGCCAGCAGCTCCACCACCGGACAGTACTATGGCTACACCTTC.

This chain joins TRBV5-1 and TRBJ1-1; 9 bases align to TRBD1. V shed 4 bases, J shed 0 bases, and the junction held 4 bases outside the gene matches. The CDR3 has 15 residues. Germline V lookup: CDR1 SGHRS, CDR2 YFSETQ. CDR3 DNA sequence: TGCGCCAGCAGCATCAGACAGGGGGTGAACACTGAAGCTTTCTTT. Translating it yields CASSIRQGVNTEAFF.

This clonotype was seen a few times. The chain carries TRBV28 and TRBJ2-7, with 10 bases aligning to TRBD1. Per germline, CDR1 MDHEN and CDR2 SYDVKM. CDR3 length: 14 amino acids. The J segment lost 3 bases and the V segment lost 10 bases, leaving 9 bases of the junction unmatched. The CDR3 loop reads CAIDRGPSGYEQYF. CDR3 nucleotide sequence: TGTGCCATCGACAGGGGGCCCAGCGGCTACGAGCAGTACTTC.

This clonotype appeared many times. The chain uses TRBV6-2 or TRBV6-3 and TRBJ1-2; 7 bases agree with TRBD1. The CDR3 runs 12 residues. Unmatched junction bases numbered 5, after V lost 5 bases and J lost 8 bases. Germline values: CDR1 MNHEY, CDR2 SVGEGT. CDR3 coding DNA: TGTGCCAGCAGTCGCGACAGGGCGGGCTACACCTTC. Its protein product is CASSRDRAGYTF.

This clonotype was detected only a few times. V and J are TRBV12-3 or TRBV12-4 and TRBJ2-3, with D perhaps TRBD2 (5 bases). The CDR3 contains 14 residues. Trimming took 2 bases from V and 6 from J, leaving 12 bases between them. The CDR3 loop is CASSLKERGDTQYF. The CDR3 region has the DNA TGTGCCAGCAGTTTAAAGGAAAGAGGGGATACGCAGTATTTT.

This clonotype was found many times. The chain couples TRBV10-3 to TRBJ2-5; no reliable D call. CDR1 is ENHRY and CDR2 is SYGVKD in the germline V gene. V was clipped by 6 bases and J by 3 bases, with 5 bases between them. This CDR3 contains 11 residues. CDR3 coding DNA: TGTGCCATCAGGCAGGAAGAGACCCAGTACTTC. Protein product: CAIRQEETQYF.

Ten or more counts support this clonotype. The V and J genes are TRBV20-1 and TRBJ1-6; D ambiguous. The V gene's germline CDR1 is DFQATT and CDR2 SNEGSKA (reference sequence). The CDR3 runs to 13 residues. Trimming stripped 3 bases from V and 6 bases from J, with 9 bases between. This CDR3 reads CSARAQFNSPLHF. Here the CDR3 DNA reads TGCAGTGCTAGGGCCCAGTTTAATTCACCCCTCCACTTT.

This clonotype was seen repeatedly, ten times or more. This chain connects TRBV6-5 to TRBJ2-7; perhaps TRBD1 as D (5 bases). Looked up from germline, CDR1 is MNHEY and CDR2 is SVGAGI. V was cut by 6 bases and J by 5 bases, with 14 bases left in between. The CDR3 runs to 13 residues. The CDR3 DNA reads as TGTGCCAGCAGCCCCTCCCAGGGTCACGAGCAGTACTTC. Translation: CASSPSQGHEQYF.

This clonotype showed up many times. V and J are TRBV7-3 and TRBJ1-5; D remains ambiguous. Trimming shortened V by 1 base and J by 9 bases, and 16 bases separated the two germline ends. The germline CDR1 and CDR2 sequences are SGHTA and FQGTGA. The CDR3 runs 15 residues. The CDR3 protein is CASSLKYLAEGPQHF. The DNA for the CDR3 is TGTGCCAGCAGCTTAAAGTACCTTGCCGAGGGGCCCCAGCATTTT.

This clonotype was seen ten or more times. The V and J genes are TRBV12-3 or TRBV12-4 and TRBJ2-2, with 7 positions matching TRBD1. The junction had 2 bases not matched to a gene; V was cut back by 6 bases and J by 1 base. The CDR3 has 14 residues. The CDR3 DNA reads as TGTGCCAGCAGGGGGGACAGGAACACCGGGGAGCTGTTTTTT. It is translated as CASRGDRNTGELFF.

There are many counts of this clonotype. The genes are TRBV29-1 and TRBJ2-3; D uncertain. Germline-derived CDR1 and CDR2 are SQVTM and ANQGSEA. Trimming left V 2 bases short and J 1 base short, with 10 bases between. This CDR3 has 14 residues. This CDR3 reads CSVETSRGTDTQYF. The CDR3 nucleotides read TGCAGCGTTGAAACTTCTAGGGGCACAGATACGCAGTATTTT.

This clonotype was observed many times. The chain links TRBV5-1 to TRBJ2-1, with 8 nucleotides matching TRBD1. There are 16 residues in the CDR3. Germline V gene lookup returns CDR1 SGHRS and CDR2 YFSETQ. The V and J ends lost 0 bases and 6 bases, in that order; junction bases with no gene match: 8. The CDR3 nucleotides read TGCGCCAGCAGCTTGGAAACAGGGGGTATAGGCAATGAGCAGTTCTTC. Translating it yields CASSLETGGIGNEQFF.

This clonotype was counted at least ten times. The chain uses TRBV9 and TRBJ2-3, with 13 positions matching TRBD2. CDR3 length: 16 amino acids. Germline V gene sequence: CDR1 SGDLS, CDR2 YYNGEE. After removal of 2 bases from V and 9 bases from J, the junction contained 9 bases not matched to a gene. In nucleotides, the CDR3 is TGTGCCAGCAGCGTGGGACTAGCGGGGACGTCAACCACGCAGTATTTT. It specifies CASSVGLAGTSTTQYF. Together with reference TRBV9 and TRBJ2-3, the CDR3 gives the full variable domain: DSGVTQTPKHLITATGQRVTLRCSPRSGDLSVYWYQQSLDQGLQFLIQYYNGEERAKGNILERFSAQQFPDLHSELNLSSLELGDSALYFCASSVGLAGTSTTQYFGPGTRLTVL.

This clonotype was observed at least ten times. The chain employs TRBV11-2 and TRBJ2-3; D might be TRBD2 (6 bases). The CDR3 sequence is 14 residues long. Looked up from germline, CDR1 is SGHAT and CDR2 is FQNNGV. V lost 5 bases, J lost 6 bases, and 15 bases lay in between. CDR3 bases: TGTGCCAGCAGCCAGCGGGTGTATGGGGATACGCAGTATTTT. Translation gives CASSQRVYGDTQYF.

This clonotype was counted many times. The V call is TRBV20-1, the J call TRBJ2-1; D call uncertain. The CDR3 is 12 amino acids. V was shortened by 5 bases and J by 6 bases, with 11 bases between the two germline ends. Germline V gene sequence: CDR1 DFQATT, CDR2 SNEGSKA (reference sequence). The CDR3 DNA follows: TGCAGTGCTCGTTCCCTCATCAATGAGCAGTTCTTC. It specifies CSARSLINEQFF.

This clonotype came up a few times. The J gene is TRBJ2-7, the V gene TRBV5-1; D is perhaps TRBD1 (6 bases). The germline V and J ends were trimmed by 5 bases and 7 bases, with 13 bases remaining between them. CDR3 length: 12 amino acids. Germline loops: CDR1 SGHRS, CDR2 YFSETQ. The CDR3 nucleotides read TGCGCCAGCAGTTCTGACAGGCTGGAGCAGTACTTC. Translated, it gives CASSSDRLEQYF.

This clonotype was counted at least ten times. J is TRBJ1-2 and V is TRBV6-5; D not resolved. Trimming removed 2 bases at V and 8 bases at J, with 9 bases between. The CDR3 consists of 12 residues. Looked up from germline, CDR1 is MNHEY and CDR2 is SVGAGI. The CDR3 sequence: CASSYEAGGYTF. Written as DNA, the CDR3 is TGTGCCAGCAGTTACGAAGCAGGAGGCTACACCTTC.

V and J are TRBV11-2 and TRBJ2-2; D ambiguous. Germline V gene sequence: CDR1 SGHAT, CDR2 FQNNGV. This CDR3 comprises 15 residues. With 4 bases removed from V and 2 bases from J, the gap between germline ends came to 11 bases. The CDR3 reads CASSSPRLNTGELFF. The CDR3 DNA sequence: TGTGCCAGCAGCTCCCCCAGGTTAAACACCGGGGAGCTGTTTTTT.

The table lists this clonotype with many counts. This chain connects TRBV7-9 to TRBJ2-3; 7 nucleotides agree with TRBD1. V gave up 2 bases and J gave up 2 bases; unmatched junction bases: 4. The germline V gene encodes CDR1 SEHNR and CDR2 FQNEAQ (reference sequence). The CDR3 loop spans 15 amino acids. The CDR3: CASSLWDRLTDTQYF. CDR3 nucleotides: TGTGCCAGCAGCTTATGGGACAGACTCACAGATACGCAGTATTTT.

This clonotype showed up many times. The chain carries TRBV5-1 and TRBJ1-1, with D possibly being TRBD1 (5 bases). V was cut by 1 base and J by 0 bases, with 7 bases left in between. The CDR3 runs 14 residues. Germline CDR1 SGHRS, CDR2 YFSETQ. The CDR3 spells CASSLSQVNTEAFF. CDR3 DNA sequence: TGCGCCAGCAGCTTGTCACAGGTGAACACTGAAGCTTTCTTT. Based on the CDR3 plus reference TRBV5-1 and TRBJ1-1, the full variable domain is KAGVTQTPRYLIKTRGQQVTLSCSPISGHRSVSWYQQTPGQGLQFLFEYFSETQRNKGNFPGRFSGRQFSNSRSEMNVSTLELGDSALYLCASSLSQVNTEAFFGQGTRLTVV.

As to this clonotype: Since a much larger clone is just one base distant, this may be a read error. V and J are TRBV3-1 and TRBJ1-1; D gene ambiguous. CDR3 length: 14 amino acids. Germline CDR1 LGHDT, CDR2 YNNKEL (reference sequence). V shed 1 base and J shed 0 bases, with 6 bases lying between them. The CDR3 bases are TGTGCCAGCAGCCAAGGGAAGTTGAACACTGAAGCTTTCTTT. This codes for CASSQGKLNTEAFF.

This clonotype has more than one count but fewer than ten. This chain joins TRBV20-1 and TRBJ2-5; D is perhaps TRBD2 (5 bases). Germline V gene lookup returns CDR1 DFQATT and CDR2 SNEGSKA (reference sequence). The CDR3 length is 13 residues. Trimming removed 4 bases at V and 1 base at J, with 10 bases between. CDR3 bases: TGCAGTGCTACTAGCCCCTTCCAAGAGACCCAGTACTTC. Residues: CSATSPFQETQYF.

This chain joins TRBV5-1 and TRBJ1-1; 9 nucleotides line up with TRBD1. The CDR3 is 14 residues long. CDR1 is SGHRS and CDR2 is YFSETQ in the germline V gene. The trim removed 3 bases at V and 4 bases at J, leaving 4 bases unmatched. The CDR3 region has the DNA TGCGCCAGCAGCTCGCTGACAGGGGGCACTGAAGCTTTCTTT. This encodes CASSSLTGGTEAFF.

This clonotype was observed a few times. The rearrangement links TRBV18 to TRBJ2-7; 9 nucleotides align to TRBD1. The CDR3 is 13 amino acids. CDR1 and CDR2 from the germline V gene are KGHSH and LQKENI. V lost 3 bases to trimming and J lost 9 bases; unmatched junction nucleotides: 6. CDR3 bases: TGTGCCAGCTCACCGGGGACAGGGAAACGGCAGTACTTC. It yields the protein CASSPGTGKRQYF.

This clonotype was seen many times. J is TRBJ1-2 and V is TRBV2; D is uncertain. The CDR3 sequence is 14 residues long. From germline, CDR1 is SNHLY and CDR2 FYNNEI. V dropped 3 bases and J dropped 2 bases, with 10 bases sitting between them. The CDR3 region is CASSEPGLNYGYTF. CDR3 in DNA: TGTGCCAGCAGTGAGCCCGGGCTGAACTATGGCTACACCTTC. The whole variable domain, filled in from reference TRBV2 and TRBJ1-2, reads EPEVTQTPSHQVTQMGQEVILRCVPISNHLYFYWYRQILGQKVEFLVSFYNNEISEKSEIFDDQFSVERPDGSNFTLKIRSTKLEDSAMYFCASSEPGLNYGYTFGSGTRLTVV.

This clonotype was counted at least ten times. The chain couples TRBV5-5 to TRBJ1-5, with D unresolved. The CDR3 is 12 amino acids. Germline assignment: CDR1 SGHKS and CDR2 YYEKEE (reference sequence). Trimming removed 4 bases from V and 0 bases from J, with 2 bases in between. DNA of the CDR3: TGTGCCAGCAGCAATAGCAATCAGCCCCAGCATTTT. Its translation: CASSNSNQPQHF.

This clonotype has just a few counts. V and J are TRBV5-1 and TRBJ2-3, with a tentative D call TRBD1 (6 bases). Trimming removed 5 bases at V and 3 bases at J, with 10 bases between. Germline V gene sequence: CDR1 SGHRS, CDR2 YFSETQ. This CDR3 spans 13 amino acids. The CDR3 coding sequence is TGCGCCAGCAGGTTCGGGACAACAGATACGCAGTATTTT. Protein: CASRFGTTDTQYF.

This clonotype was picked up many times. This sequence joins TRBV9 and TRBJ2-1, with D maybe TRBD1 (5 bases). The CDR3 has 13 amino acids. CDR1 and CDR2 (germline): SGDLS, YYNGEE. V lost 2 bases and J lost 4, with 7 bases in between. CDR3 nucleotides: TGTGCCAGCAGCGTTCCAGGGTACAATGAGCAGTTCTTC. As protein: CASSVPGYNEQFF.